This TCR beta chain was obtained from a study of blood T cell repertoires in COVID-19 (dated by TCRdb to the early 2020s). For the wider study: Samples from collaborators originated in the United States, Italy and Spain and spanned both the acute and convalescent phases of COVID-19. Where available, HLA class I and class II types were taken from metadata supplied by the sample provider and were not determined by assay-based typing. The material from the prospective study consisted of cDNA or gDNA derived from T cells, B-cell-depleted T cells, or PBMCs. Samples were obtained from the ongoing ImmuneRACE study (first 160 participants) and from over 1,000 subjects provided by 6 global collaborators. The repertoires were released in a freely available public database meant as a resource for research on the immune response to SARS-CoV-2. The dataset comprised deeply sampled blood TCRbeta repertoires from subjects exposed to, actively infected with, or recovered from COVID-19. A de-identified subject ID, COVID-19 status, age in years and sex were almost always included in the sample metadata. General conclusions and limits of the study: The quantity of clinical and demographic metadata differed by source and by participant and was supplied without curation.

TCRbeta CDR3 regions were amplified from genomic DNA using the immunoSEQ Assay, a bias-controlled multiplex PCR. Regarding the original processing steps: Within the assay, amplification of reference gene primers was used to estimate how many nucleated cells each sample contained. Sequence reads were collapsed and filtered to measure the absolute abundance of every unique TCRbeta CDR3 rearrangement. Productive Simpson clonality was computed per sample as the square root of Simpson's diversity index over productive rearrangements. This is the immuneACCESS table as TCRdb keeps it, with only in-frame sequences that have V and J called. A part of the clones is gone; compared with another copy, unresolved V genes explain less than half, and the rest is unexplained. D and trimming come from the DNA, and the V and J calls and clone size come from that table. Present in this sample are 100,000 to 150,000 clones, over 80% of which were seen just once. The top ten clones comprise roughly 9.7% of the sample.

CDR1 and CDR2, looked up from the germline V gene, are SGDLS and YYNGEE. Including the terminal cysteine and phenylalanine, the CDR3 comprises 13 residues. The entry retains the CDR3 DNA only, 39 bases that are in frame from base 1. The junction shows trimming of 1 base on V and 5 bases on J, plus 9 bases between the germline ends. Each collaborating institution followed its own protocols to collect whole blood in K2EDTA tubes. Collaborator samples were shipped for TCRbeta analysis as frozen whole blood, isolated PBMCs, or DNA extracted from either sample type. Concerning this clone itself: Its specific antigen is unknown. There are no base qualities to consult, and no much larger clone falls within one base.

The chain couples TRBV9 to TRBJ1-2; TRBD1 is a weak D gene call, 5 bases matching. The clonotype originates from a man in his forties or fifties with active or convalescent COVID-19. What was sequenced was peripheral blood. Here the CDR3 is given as CASSVPGGYGYTF. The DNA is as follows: TGTGCCAGCAGCGTACCGGGGGGGTATGGCTACACCTTC.